Listed here are 6 T cell receptor beta chains from one sample, sequenced in a study of technical replicates of blood from a few donors. TCRdb's table, derived via immunoSEQ multiplex PCR, lists solely in-frame clones and lacks some. The data contain around 86,000 clones, 96% of them singletons. Sequenced sample: T cells isolated from PBMCs. These receptor sequences come from a human donor in good health.

The V and J genes are TRBV7-9 and TRBJ2-1; TRBD1 might be the D (6 bases). Trimming took off 5 bases at V and 8 bases at J, with 10 bases between the two ends. CDR3 length: 12 amino acids. Germline CDR1 SEHNR, CDR2 FQNEAQ (reference sequence). The CDR3 protein is CASSDRTDEQFF. The CDR3 DNA is TGTGCCAGCAGCGACCGGACAGATGAGCAGTTCTTC.

The sample holds one count of this clone. The V call is TRBV5-1, the J call TRBJ2-7, with TRBD2 identical over 7 bases. The CDR3 runs 14 residues. Germline V gives CDR1 SGHRS, CDR2 YFSETQ. V lost 0 bases and J lost 3; bases outside the gene matches: 3. The CDR3: CASSLVGGVYEQYF. DNA for the CDR3: TGCGCCAGCAGCTTGGTGGGGGGGGTCTACGAGCAGTACTTC.

The gene calls are TRBV7-9 and TRBJ1-2; D gene uncertain. Trimming pared 8 bases from V and 2 bases from J, leaving 12 bases between. Per the germline V gene, CDR1 is SEHNR and CDR2 is FQNEAQ (reference sequence). The CDR3 extends over 13 amino acids. This CDR3 reads CASARGGNYGYTF. DNA of the CDR3: TGTGCCAGCGCAAGAGGAGGAAACTATGGCTACACCTTC.

This clone has just one count. The CDR3 reads CASSLGQNYEQYF. CDR3 DNA sequence: TGTGCCAGCTCTCTGGGCCAAAACTACGAGCAGTACTTC. This sequence joins TRBV18 and TRBJ2-7; D ambiguous. CDR1 is KGHSH, CDR2 LQKENI, per germline. The CDR3 length is 13 residues. Trimming removed 6 bases from V and 3 bases from J, with 12 bases in between.

The chain carries TRBV10-3 and TRBJ2-7, with TRBD1 identical over 9 bases. Germline CDR1 is ENHRY and CDR2 is SYGVKD. J was trimmed by 4 bases and V by 11 bases; bases with no gene match: 12. The CDR3 sequence is 14 residues long. CDR3 protein: CAVYAGTGQYEQYF. As DNA, the CDR3 is TGTGCCGTATACGCCGGGACAGGGCAGTACGAGCAGTACTTC.

The chain is built from TRBV9 and TRBJ1-6; D is possibly TRBD1 (6 bases). V lost 2 bases to trimming and J lost 9 bases, with 15 bases between them. CDR3 length equals 15 residues. Germline CDR1 reads SGDLS; CDR2 reads YYNGEE. In DNA form, the CDR3 reads TGTGCCAGCAGCGTCAGGGGCCATCAGGGTTCACCCCTCCACTTT. Translated: CASSVRGHQGSPLHF.